This is a list of T cell receptor beta chains from one sample in a study of blood T cell repertoires in COVID-19. The assay was immunoSEQ multiplex PCR, and TCRdb's table has in-frame clones only and misses some. The data contain about 53,000 clones, roughly four fifths of them seen just once; the ten biggest clones take up roughly 3%. Input material: peripheral blood. All receptors come from a woman aged 55-69 years with acute or convalescent COVID-19. Each CDR3 is given with its conserved first and last residue. The D gene is left open where the match is weak. Rows give clone size only sometimes, using once, few, many, or a class for an expanded clone.

CDR3 DNA	CDR3 protein	clone size	V gene	J gene	D gene
TGCGCCAGCAGCCAAGATAGCGGCGTGGGCGGCACTGAAGCTTTCTTT	CASSQDSGVGGTEAFF	NA	TRBV4-1	TRBJ1-1	NA
TGTGCCAGCAGCCAAAGTGACAGAGTTAGCAATCAGCCCCAGCATTTT	CASSQSDRVSNQPQHF	NA	TRBV4-2	TRBJ1-5	NA
TGTGCCAGCAGTTTACCGCGAGGCGAGCAGTACTTC	CASSLPRGEQYF	NA	TRBV12-3/TRBV12-4	TRBJ2-7	NA
TGTGCCAGCAGCTTGGGACTAGCGGGCCCCTTGAATACGCAGTATTTT	CASSLGLAGPLNTQYF	NA	TRBV11-2	TRBJ2-3	TRBD2
TGCAGCGTTGCTCAGATGATGAACACTGAAGCTTTCTTT	CSVAQMMNTEAFF	NA	TRBV29-1	TRBJ1-1	NA
TGTGCCAGCAGTCCCGTGGGGCTTGGAAACACCATATATTTT	CASSPVGLGNTIYF	few	TRBV27	TRBJ1-3	NA
TGTGCCAGCAGCTCGGCGGGGGATACGCAGTATTTT	CASSSAGDTQYF	few	TRBV7-9	TRBJ2-3	NA
TGTGCCAGCTCACCCCGCCAGACAAACCCGAACACTGAAGCTTTCTTT	CASSPRQTNPNTEAFF	NA	TRBV18	TRBJ1-1	NA
TGTGCCAGCAGCCCAGACAGGGCGGTCCACGAGCAGTACTTC	CASSPDRAVHEQYF	NA	TRBV11-3	TRBJ2-7	TRBD1
TGTGCCAGCAGCAGGGGCAGCAACTATGGCTACACCTTC	CASSRGSNYGYTF	NA	TRBV6-6	TRBJ1-2	NA
TGCAGCGCTTCGGACAGTTCCTACGAGCAGTACTTC	CSASDSSYEQYF	few	TRBV29-1	TRBJ2-7	NA
TGTGCCAGCAGTGAATACATCAAGGACAGCTATGGCTACACCTTC	CASSEYIKDSYGYTF	NA	TRBV2	TRBJ1-2	NA
TGTGCCAGCAGCGGACAGCGCAATCAGCCCCAGCATTTT	CASSGQRNQPQHF	NA	TRBV7-9	TRBJ1-5	NA
TGTGCCAGCAGCACCCGACTAGCGGATACGCAGTATTTT	CASSTRLADTQYF	NA	TRBV3-1/TRBV3-2	TRBJ2-3	TRBD2
TGTGCCAGCAGCCCCGGGGGGATCGATGAAAAACTGTTTTTT	CASSPGGIDEKLFF	NA	TRBV7-8	TRBJ1-4	NA